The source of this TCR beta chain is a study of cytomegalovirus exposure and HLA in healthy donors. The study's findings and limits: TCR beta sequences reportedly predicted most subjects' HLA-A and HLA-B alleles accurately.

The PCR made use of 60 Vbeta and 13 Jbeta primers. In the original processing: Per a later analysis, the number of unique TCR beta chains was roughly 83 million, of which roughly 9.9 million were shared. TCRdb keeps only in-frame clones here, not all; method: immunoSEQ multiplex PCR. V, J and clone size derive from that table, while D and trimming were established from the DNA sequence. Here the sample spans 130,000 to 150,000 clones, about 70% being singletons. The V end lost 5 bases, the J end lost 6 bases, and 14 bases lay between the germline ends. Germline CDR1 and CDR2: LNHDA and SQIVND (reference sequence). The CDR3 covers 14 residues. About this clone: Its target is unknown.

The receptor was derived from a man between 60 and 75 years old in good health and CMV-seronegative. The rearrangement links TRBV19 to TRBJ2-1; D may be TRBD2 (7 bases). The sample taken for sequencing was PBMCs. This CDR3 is CASSPGEGGNEQFF. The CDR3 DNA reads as TGTGCCAGTAGTCCAGGGGAGGGGGGCAATGAGCAGTTCTTC. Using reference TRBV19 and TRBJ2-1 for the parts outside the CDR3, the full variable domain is DGGITQSPKYLFRKEGQNVTLSCEQNLNHDAMYWYRQDPGQGLRLIYYSQIVNDFQKGDIAEGYSVSREKKESFPLTVTSAQKNPTAFYLCASSPGEGGNEQFFGPGTRLTVL.